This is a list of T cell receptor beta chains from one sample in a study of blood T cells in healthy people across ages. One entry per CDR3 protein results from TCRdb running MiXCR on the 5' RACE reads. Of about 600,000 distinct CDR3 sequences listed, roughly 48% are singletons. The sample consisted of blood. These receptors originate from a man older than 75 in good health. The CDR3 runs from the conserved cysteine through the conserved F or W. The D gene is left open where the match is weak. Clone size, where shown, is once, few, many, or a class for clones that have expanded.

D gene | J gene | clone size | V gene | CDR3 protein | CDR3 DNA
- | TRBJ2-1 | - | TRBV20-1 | CSARVPGNEQFF | TGCAGTGCTAGAGTCCCGGGGAATGAGCAGTTCTTC
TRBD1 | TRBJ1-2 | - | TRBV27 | CASSVDRGRSNYGYTF | TGTGCCAGCAGTGTAGACAGGGGAAGGTCTAACTATGGCTACACCTTC
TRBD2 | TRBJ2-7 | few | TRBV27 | CASSSIAGDTSYEQYF | TGTGCCAGCAGTTCGATAGCGGGAGATACCTCCTACGAGCAGTACTTC
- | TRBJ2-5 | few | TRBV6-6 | CASSDSWRETQYF | TGTGCCAGCAGTGACTCGTGGAGGGAGACCCAGTACTTC
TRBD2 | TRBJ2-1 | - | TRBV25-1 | CASSEWGGVTYNEQFF | TGTGCCAGCAGTGAATGGGGAGGGGTAACCTACAATGAGCAGTTCTTC
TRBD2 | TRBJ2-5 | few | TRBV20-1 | CSARPAGVETQYF | TGCAGTGCTAGGCCAGCGGGAGTGGAGACCCAGTACTTC
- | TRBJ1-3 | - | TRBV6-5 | CASSSTGSPGDTIYF | TGTGCCAGCAGTTCAACCGGGTCTCCAGGAGACACCATATATTTT
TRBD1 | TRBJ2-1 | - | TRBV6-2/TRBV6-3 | CASSRNLQGAWGNEQFF | TGTGCCAGCAGTCGGAACTTGCAGGGGGCGTGGGGCAATGAGCAGTTCTTC
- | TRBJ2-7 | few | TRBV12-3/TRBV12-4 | CASSLDQGTSPFYEQYF | TGTGCCAGCAGTTTAGATCAGGGAACCTCCCCCTTCTACGAGCAGTACTTC
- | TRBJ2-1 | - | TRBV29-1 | CSVGDVGGSYNEQFF | TGCAGCGTTGGGGATGTGGGGGGATCCTACAATGAGCAGTTCTTC
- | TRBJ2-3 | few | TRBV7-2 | CASSLGRSGGTDTQYF | TGTGCCAGCAGCTTAGGTCGTAGCGGAGGCACAGATACGCAGTATTTT
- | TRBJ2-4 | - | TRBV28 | CASSPYRGGWNIQYF | TGTGCCAGCAGTCCCTACAGGGGAGGTTGGAACATTCAGTACTTC
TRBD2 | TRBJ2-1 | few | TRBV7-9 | CASSLEGGLAGVFAYNEQFF | TGTGCCAGCAGCTTAGAGGGGGGACTAGCGGGAGTTTTCGCCTACAATGAGCAGTTCTTC
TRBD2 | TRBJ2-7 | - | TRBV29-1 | CSVWVWGGGEQYF | TGCAGCGTTTGGGTCTGGGGGGGGGGCGAGCAGTACTTC
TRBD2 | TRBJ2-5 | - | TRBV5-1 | CASSWTKGVTSGVFGETQYF | TGCGCCAGCAGCTGGACAAAGGGAGTGACTAGCGGGGTGTTCGGAGAGACCCAGTACTTC
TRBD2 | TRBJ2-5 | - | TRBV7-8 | CASTVRSGSLGETQYF | TGTGCCAGCACCGTCAGGAGCGGGAGTCTCGGAGAGACCCAGTACTTC
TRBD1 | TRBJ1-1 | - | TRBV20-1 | CSALTGGVGNTEAFF | TGCAGTGCCCTTACAGGGGGCGTCGGGAACACTGAAGCTTTCTTT
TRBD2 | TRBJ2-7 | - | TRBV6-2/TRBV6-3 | CASSYWREAEQYF | TGTGCCAGCAGTTACTGGCGGGAGGCCGAGCAGTACTTC